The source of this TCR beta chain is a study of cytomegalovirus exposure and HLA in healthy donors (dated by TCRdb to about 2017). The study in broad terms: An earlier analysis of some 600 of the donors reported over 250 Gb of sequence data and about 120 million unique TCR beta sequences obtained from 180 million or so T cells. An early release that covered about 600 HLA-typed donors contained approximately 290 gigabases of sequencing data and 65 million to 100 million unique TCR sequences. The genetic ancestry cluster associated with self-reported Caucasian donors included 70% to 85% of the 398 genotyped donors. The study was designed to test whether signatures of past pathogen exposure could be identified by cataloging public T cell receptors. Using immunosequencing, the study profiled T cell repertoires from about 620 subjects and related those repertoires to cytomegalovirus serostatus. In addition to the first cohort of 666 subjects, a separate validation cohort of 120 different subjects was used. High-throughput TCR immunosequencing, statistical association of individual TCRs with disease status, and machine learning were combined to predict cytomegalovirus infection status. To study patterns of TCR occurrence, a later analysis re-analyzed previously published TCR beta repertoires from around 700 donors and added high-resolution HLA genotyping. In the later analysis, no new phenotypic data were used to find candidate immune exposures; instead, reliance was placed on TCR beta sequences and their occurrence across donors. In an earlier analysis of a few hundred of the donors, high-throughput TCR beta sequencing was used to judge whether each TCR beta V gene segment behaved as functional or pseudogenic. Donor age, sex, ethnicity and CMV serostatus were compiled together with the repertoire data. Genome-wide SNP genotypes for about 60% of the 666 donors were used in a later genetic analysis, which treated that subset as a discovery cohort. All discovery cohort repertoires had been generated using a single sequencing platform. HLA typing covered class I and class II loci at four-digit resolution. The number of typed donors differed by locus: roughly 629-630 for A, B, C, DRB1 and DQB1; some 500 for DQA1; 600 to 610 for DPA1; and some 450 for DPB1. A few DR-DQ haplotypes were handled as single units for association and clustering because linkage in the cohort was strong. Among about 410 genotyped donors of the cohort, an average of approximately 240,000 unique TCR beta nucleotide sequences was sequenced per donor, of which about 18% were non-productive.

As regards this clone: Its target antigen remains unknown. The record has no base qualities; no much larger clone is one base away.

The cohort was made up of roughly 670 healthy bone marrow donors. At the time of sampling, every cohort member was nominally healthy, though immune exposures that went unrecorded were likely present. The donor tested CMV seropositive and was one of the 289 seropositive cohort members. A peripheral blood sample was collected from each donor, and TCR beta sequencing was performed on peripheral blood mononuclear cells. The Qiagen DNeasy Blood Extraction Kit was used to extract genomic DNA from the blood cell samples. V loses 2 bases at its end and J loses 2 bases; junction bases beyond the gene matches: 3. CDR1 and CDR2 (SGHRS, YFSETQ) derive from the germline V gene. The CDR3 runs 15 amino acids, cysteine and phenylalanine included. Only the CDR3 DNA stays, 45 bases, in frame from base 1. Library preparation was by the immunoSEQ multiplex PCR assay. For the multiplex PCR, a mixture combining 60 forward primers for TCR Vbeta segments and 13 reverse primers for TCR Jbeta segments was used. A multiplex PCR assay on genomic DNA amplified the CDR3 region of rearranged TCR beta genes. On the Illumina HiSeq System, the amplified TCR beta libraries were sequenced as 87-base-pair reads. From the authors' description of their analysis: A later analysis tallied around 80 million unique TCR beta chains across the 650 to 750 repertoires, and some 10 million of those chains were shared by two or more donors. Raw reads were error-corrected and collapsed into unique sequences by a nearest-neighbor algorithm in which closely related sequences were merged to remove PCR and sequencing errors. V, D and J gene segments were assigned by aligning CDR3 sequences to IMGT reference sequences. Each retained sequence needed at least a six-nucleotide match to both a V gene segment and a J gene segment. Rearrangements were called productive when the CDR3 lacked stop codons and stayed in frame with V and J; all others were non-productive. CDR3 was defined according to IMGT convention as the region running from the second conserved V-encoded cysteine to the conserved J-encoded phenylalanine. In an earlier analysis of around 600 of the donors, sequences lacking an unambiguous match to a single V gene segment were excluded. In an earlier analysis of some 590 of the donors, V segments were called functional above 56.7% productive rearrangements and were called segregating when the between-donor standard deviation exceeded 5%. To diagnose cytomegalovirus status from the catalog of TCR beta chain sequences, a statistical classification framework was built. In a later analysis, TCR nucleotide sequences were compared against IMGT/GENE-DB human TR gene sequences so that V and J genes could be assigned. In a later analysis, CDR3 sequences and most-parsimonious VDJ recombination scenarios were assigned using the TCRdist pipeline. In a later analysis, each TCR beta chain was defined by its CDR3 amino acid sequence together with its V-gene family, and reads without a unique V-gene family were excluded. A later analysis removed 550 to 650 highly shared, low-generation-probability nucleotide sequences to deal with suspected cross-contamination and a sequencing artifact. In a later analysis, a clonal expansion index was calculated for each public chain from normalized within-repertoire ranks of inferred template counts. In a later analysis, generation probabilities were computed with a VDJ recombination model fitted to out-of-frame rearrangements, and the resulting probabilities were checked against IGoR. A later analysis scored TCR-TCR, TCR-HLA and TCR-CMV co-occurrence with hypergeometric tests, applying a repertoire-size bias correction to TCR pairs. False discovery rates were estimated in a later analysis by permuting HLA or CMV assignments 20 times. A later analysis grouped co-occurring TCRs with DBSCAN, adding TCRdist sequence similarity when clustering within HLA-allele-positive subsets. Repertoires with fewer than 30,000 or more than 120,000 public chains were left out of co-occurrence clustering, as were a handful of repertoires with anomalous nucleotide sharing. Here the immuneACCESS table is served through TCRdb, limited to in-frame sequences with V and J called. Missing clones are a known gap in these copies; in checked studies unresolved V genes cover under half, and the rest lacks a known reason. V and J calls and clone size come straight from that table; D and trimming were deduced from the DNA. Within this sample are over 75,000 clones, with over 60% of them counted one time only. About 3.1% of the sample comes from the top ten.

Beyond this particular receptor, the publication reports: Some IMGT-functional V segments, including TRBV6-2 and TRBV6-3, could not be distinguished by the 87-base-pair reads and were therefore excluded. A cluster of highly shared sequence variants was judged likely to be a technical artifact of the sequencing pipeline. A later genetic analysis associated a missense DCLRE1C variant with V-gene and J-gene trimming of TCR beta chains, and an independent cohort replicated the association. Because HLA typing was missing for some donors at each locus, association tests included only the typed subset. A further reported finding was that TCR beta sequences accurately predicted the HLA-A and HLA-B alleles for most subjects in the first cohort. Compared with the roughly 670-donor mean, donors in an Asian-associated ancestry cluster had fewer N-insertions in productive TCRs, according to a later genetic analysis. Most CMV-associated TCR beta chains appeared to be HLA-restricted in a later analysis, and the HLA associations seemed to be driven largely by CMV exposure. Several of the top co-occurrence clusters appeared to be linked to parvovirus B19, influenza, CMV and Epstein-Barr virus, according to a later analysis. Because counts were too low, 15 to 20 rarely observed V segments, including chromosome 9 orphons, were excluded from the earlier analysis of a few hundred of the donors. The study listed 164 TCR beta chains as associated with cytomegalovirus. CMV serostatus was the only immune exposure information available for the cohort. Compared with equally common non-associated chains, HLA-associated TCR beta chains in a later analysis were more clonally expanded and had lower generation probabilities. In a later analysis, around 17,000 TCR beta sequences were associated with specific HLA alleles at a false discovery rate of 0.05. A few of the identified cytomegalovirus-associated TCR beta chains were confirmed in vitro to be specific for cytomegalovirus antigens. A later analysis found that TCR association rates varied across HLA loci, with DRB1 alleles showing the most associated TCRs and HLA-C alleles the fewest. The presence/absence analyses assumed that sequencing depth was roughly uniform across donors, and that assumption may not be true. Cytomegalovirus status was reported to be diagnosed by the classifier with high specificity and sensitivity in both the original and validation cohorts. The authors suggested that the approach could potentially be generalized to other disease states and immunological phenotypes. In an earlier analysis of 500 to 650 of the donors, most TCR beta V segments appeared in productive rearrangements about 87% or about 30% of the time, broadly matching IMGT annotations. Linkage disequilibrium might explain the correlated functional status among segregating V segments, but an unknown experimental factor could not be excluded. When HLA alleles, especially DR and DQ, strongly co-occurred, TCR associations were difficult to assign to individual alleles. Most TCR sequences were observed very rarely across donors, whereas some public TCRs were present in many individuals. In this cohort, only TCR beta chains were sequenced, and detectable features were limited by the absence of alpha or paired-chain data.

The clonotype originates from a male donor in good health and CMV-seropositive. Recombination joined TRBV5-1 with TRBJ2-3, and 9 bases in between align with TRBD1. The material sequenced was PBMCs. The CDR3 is CASSLGQGNTDTQYF. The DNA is TGCGCCAGCAGCTTAGGACAGGGGAACACAGATACGCAGTATTTT.